The 18 T cell receptor beta chains below come from one sample, sequenced in a study of CD8+CD57+ T cells in acquired aplastic anemia listed by TCRdb under 2018. Instrument used: Illumina HiSeq 2000. TCR beta VDJ combination and CDR3 sequence profiling used genomic DNA as the template. The raw public data were reprocessed by TCRdb itself: fastp quality trimming at Q25, MiXCR clonotype calling, in-frame beta chains only. A single entry per CDR3 protein holds the most common genes and DNA from its merged rows. The sample table records fewer than 300,000 distinct CDR3 sequences; roughly 82% of these occur just once. The top ten clones comprise roughly 42% of the sample. Patients chosen for sequencing had shown expansion of CD8+CD57+ cells by flow cytometry. Sequencing input: sorted CD4+, CD8+, or CD8+CD57+ T cells (not recorded which) from PBMCs. Receptors were obtained from a human donor with aplastic anemia.

This clonotype was detected only a few times. V and J are TRBV19 and TRBJ1-4, with unresolved D. In germline, CDR1 is LNHDA, CDR2 SQIVND (reference sequence). V was pared by 4 bases and J by 7 bases, with 13 bases between. The CDR3 is made up of 14 amino acids. DNA for the CDR3: TGTGCCAGTAGTACAGGCTTAAGAGGTGAAAAACTGTTTTTT. This codes for CASSTGLRGEKLFF.

The chain uses TRBV7-9 and TRBJ1-2; perhaps TRBD1 as D (6 bases). V shed 5 bases and J shed 5 bases, with 24 bases lying between them. The V gene's germline CDR1 is SEHNR and CDR2 FQNEAQ (reference sequence). The CDR3 is 17 residues long. CDR3 sequence: CASSLQGGARVKYGYTF. The CDR3 DNA is TGTGCCAGCAGCCTACAAGGGGGGGCCCGGGTAAAGTATGGCTACACCTTC. Complete variable domain (other parts from reference TRBV7-9 and TRBJ1-2): DTGVSQNPRHKITKRGQNVTFRCDPISEHNRLYWYRQTLGQGPEFLTYFQNEAQLEKSRLLSDRFSAERPKGSFSTLEIQRTEQGDSAMYLCASSLQGGARVKYGYTFGSGTRLTVV.

The CDR3 DNA follows: TGTGCCAGCAGCTTAGCGAGGGACCCGCTTGCGCAGTGCTACACCTTC. Translating gives CASSLARDPLAQCYTF. V gene TRBV7-8 combines with J gene TRBJ1-2, with D possibly TRBD1 on 5 matching bases. The CDR3 extends over 16 amino acids. Germline values: CDR1 SGHVS, CDR2 FQNEAQ. Deletions cut 0 bases from V and 9 bases from J, with 20 bases between. Full variable domain (outside the CDR3, taken from reference TRBV7-8 and TRBJ1-2): GAGVSQSPRYKVAKRGQDVALRCDPISGHVSLFWYQQALGQGPEFLTYFQNEAQLDKSGLPSDRFFAERPEGSVSTLKIQRTQQEDSAVYLCASSLARDPLAQCYTFGSGTRLTVV.

This clonotype came up once. A junction end diverges from the germline sequence, so it may reflect a read error. This chain links TRBV7-3 with TRBJ2-1; D may match TRBD1 or TRBD2 (7 bases each). This CDR3 has 16 residues. The germline V gene encodes CDR1 SGHTA and CDR2 FQGTGA. The CDR3 here is CASSFRGRGGGDTQFF. The CDR3, as DNA: TGCGCCAGCAGCTTTCGGGGCAGGGGGGGGGGCGATACGCAGTTCTTC.

This clonotype was observed a handful of times. The chain combines TRBV10-3 with TRBJ2-3, with 12 nucleotides matching TRBD2. Germline V gene lookup returns CDR1 ENHRY and CDR2 SYGVKD. The V segment lost 4 bases and the J segment 6 bases; nucleotides outside the gene matches: 2. This CDR3 is built from 14 residues. The CDR3 is CAISGTSGADTQYF. The DNA of the CDR3 is TGTGCCATCAGTGGGACTAGCGGGGCGGATACGCAGTATTTT.

Regarding this clonotype: The CDR3 does not close with the conserved phenylalanine or tryptophan, likely indicating a read error. It is unclear where the CDR3 begins or ends on the DNA, so no DNA is shown, and the CDR3 is as TCRdb lists it. The chain uses TRBV9 and TRBJ2-1; the table's D call of TRBD1 was not tested on the DNA. The CDR3 totals 13 residues, both ends included. Germline V CDR1 and CDR2: SGDLS, YYNGEE. This CDR3 reads CASSGLAGHTGEL.

In the case of this clonotype: It is unclear where the CDR3 begins or ends on the DNA, so no DNA is shown, and the CDR3 is as TCRdb lists it. This chain joins TRBV7-4 and TRBJ1-2; the table calls TRBD1, which could not be checked here. The germline CDR1 and CDR2 sequences are SGHVT and SQSDAQ. The CDR3 length is 14 residues, termini included. This CDR3 is CASSVVGGLAQAPF.

This clonotype was counted between two and nine times. The conserved phenylalanine or tryptophan is not found at the CDR3 terminus, so this likely reflects a read error. The gene calls are TRBV7-8 and TRBJ2-3, with D perhaps matching TRBD2 (6 bases). V was trimmed by 8 bases and J by 5 bases, leaving 14 bases between them. CDR1 SGHVS and CDR2 FQNEAQ come from the germline V gene. The CDR3 is 13 amino acids. The CDR3 DNA follows: TGTGCCAGCGGGGACGGGGGAAGAGATACGCAGTATTAT. Encoded protein: CASGDGGRDTQYY.

The rearrangement links TRBV29-1 to TRBJ1-2; D call uncertain. V lost 8 bases, J lost 1 base, and 8 bases lay in between. The CDR3 loop spans 11 amino acids. CDR1 is SQVTM and CDR2 is ANQGSEA in the germline V gene. Here the CDR3 reads CSCKDNYGYTF. The CDR3 DNA is TGCAGCTGTAAGGATAACTATGGCTACACCTTC.

This chain joins TRBV2 and TRBJ2-2; the D is unclear. Germline CDR1 SNHLY, CDR2 FYNNEI. The CDR3 consists of 13 residues. The germline V and J ends were trimmed by 6 bases and 6 bases, with 11 bases remaining between them. The CDR3 here is CASSDWVAGELFF. The CDR3 DNA reads TGTGCCAGCAGCGATTGGGTCGCCGGGGAGCTGTTTTTT.

In its sample, this clonotype was seen once. Compared with germline, one end of the junction differs, possibly owing to a read error. The rearrangement joins TRBV2 to TRBJ1-2; 7 bases are shared with TRBD1. The CDR3 extends over 15 amino acids. Germline V lookup: CDR1 SNHLY, CDR2 FYNNEI. For the CDR3, the DNA is TGTGCCAGCAGTTTGACAGGGCGCCCCGACTACGAGTACTCCTTC. This translates into CASSLTGRPDYEYSF.

As concerns this clonotype: The germline gene is not matched at one end of the junction; a read error may be the cause. The chain employs TRBV7-9 and TRBJ1-1; D remains unclear. Germline CDR1 SEHNR, CDR2 FQNEAQ (reference sequence). The CDR3 loop spans 15 amino acids. The CDR3 is CANSLDLKRNTEAFF. CDR3 coding DNA: TGTGCCAACAGCTTAGATCTGAAACGGAACACTGAAGCTTTCTTT.

V usage is TRBV5-6 and J usage is TRBJ2-7; perhaps TRBD2 as D (6 bases). This CDR3 has 14 amino acids. Germline CDR1 and CDR2: SGHDT and YYEEEE. V dropped 3 bases and J dropped 2 bases, with 12 bases sitting between them. For the CDR3, the DNA is TGTGCCAGCAGCTATTGGGGGGTAGCCTACGAGCAGTACTTC. Translating it yields CASSYWGVAYEQYF.

This chain joins TRBV5-5 and TRBJ2-2; D is perhaps TRBD2 (5 bases). V lost 0 bases and J 6 bases, leaving 9 bases between the germline ends. Germline CDR1 and CDR2: SGHKS and YYEKEE (reference sequence). This CDR3 has 14 residues. CDR3 sequence: CASSLGTGSGELFF. The CDR3 region has the DNA TGTGCCAGCAGCTTGGGCACGGGATCCGGGGAGCTGTTTTTT. The full variable domain, completed using reference TRBV5-5 and TRBJ2-2, is DAGVTQSPTHLIKTRGQQVTLRCSPISGHKSVSWYQQVLGQGPQFIFQYYEKEERGRGNFPDRFSARQFPNYSSELNVNALLLGDSALYLCASSLGTGSGELFFGEGSRLTVL.

The chain couples TRBV11-2 to TRBJ2-1; D possibly corresponds to TRBD1 (7 bases). Germline V gives CDR1 SGHAT, CDR2 FQNNGV. The germline V and J ends were trimmed by 6 bases and 6 bases, with 21 bases remaining between them. The CDR3 loop spans 16 amino acids. The CDR3 loop reads CASSNRDSGFFNEQFF. CDR3 nucleotide sequence: TGTGCCAGCAGTAATCGGGACAGCGGGTTTTTCAATGAGCAGTTCTTC.

Only a few counts were recorded for this clonotype. V is TRBV5-6 and J is TRBJ1-2; D might be TRBD1 (6 bases). V dropped 4 bases and J dropped 3 bases, with 16 bases sitting between them. The CDR3 covers 15 residues. The germline gives CDR1 SGHDT, CDR2 YYEEEE. The CDR3 sequence: CASSVEGGRDYGYTF. In DNA, the CDR3 is TGTGCCAGCAGCGTAGAGGGGGGGCGGGACTATGGCTACACCTTC.

This clonotype was detected a few times. V usage is TRBV7-2 and J usage is TRBJ1-1; D ambiguous. The CDR3 totals 15 residues. V was shortened by 3 bases and J by 14 bases, with 25 bases between the two germline ends. The germline V gene encodes CDR1 SGHTA and CDR2 FQGNSA. CDR3 region: CASSLAGSANTEDFF. The CDR3 DNA reads TGTGCCAGCAGCTTGGCTGGGAGCGCCAACACTGAAGACTTCTTT. The full variable domain, completed using reference TRBV7-2 and TRBJ1-1, is GAGVSQSPSNKVTEKGKDVELRCDPISGHTALYWYRQSLGQGLEFLIYFQGNSAPDKSGLPSDRFSAERTGGSVSTLTIQRTQQEDSAVYLCASSLAGSANTEDFFGQGTRLTVV.

The genes are TRBV7-8 and TRBJ2-7; D not certain. Germline lookup yields CDR1 SGHVS and CDR2 FQNEAQ. V dropped 2 bases and J dropped 1 base, with 21 bases sitting between them. The CDR3 runs 18 residues. CDR3 DNA sequence: TGTGCCAGCAGCTTACAGCCAGGCGCGACAACGCTTTCCTACGAGCAGTACGTC. This encodes CASSLQPGATTLSYEQYV.